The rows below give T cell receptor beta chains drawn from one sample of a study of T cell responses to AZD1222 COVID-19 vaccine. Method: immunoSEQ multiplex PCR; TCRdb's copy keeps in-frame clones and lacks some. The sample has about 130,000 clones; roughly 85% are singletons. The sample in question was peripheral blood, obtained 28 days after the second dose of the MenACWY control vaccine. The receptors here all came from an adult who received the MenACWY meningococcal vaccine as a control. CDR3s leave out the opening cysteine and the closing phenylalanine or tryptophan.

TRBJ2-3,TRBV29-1,SGSIPTGGRTDTQY
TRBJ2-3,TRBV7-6,ASSAQTHKFEDTQY
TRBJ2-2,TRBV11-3,ASSPGLAATGELF
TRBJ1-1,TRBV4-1,ASSQEWGQVPTEAF
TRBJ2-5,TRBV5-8,ASSLDSGGETQY
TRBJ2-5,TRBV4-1,ASSLGQGAETQY
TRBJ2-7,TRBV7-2,ASSLASGTTYEQY
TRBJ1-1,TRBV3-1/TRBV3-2,ASSQSYLAGNTEAF
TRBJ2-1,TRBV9,ASSVAAGWGNEQF
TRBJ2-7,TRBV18,ASSPWDRGGEQY